This TCR beta chain is from a study of T cell changes during pregnancy in multiple sclerosis. Some clones are missing from TCRdb's copy, which holds only in-frame ones; the method was immunoSEQ multiplex PCR. The table lists approximately 90,000 clones, 91% of them singletons. V was trimmed by 5 bases and J by 3 bases, leaving 7 bases between them. This CDR3 is built from 12 residues. CDR1 SGHAT and CDR2 FQNNGV come from the germline V gene. The input for sequencing was peripheral blood, taken after pregnancy. The TCR sequence derives from a female donor in good health, enrolled as a control in a pregnancy study. This chain connects TRBV11-2 to TRBJ2-5; D might be TRBD2 (6 bases). The CDR3 spells CASSPGEETQYF. CDR3 sequence (DNA): TGTGCCAGCAGCCCGGGAGAAGAGACCCAGTACTTC.